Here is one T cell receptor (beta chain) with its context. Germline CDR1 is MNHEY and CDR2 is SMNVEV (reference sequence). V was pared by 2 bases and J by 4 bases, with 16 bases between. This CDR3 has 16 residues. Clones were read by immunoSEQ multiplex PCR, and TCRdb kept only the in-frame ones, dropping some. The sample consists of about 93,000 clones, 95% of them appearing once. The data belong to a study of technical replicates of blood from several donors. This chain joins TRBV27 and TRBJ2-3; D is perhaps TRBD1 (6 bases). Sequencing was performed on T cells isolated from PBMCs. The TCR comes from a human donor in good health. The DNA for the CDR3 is TGTGCCAGCAGTTTAATCAGGTCACAGGGTGCAGATACGCAGTATTTT. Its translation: CASSLIRSQGADTQYF.